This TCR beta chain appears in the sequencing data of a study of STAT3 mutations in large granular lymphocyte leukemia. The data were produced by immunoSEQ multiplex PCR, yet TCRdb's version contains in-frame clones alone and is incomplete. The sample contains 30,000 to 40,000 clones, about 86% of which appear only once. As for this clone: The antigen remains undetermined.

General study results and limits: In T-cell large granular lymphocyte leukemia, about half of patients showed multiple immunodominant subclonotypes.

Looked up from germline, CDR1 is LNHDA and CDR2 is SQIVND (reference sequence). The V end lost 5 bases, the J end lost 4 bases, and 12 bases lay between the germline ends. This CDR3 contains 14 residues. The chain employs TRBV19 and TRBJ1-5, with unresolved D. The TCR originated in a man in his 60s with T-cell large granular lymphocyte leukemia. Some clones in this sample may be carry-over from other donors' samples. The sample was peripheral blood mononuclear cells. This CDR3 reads CASSPPPVNQPQHF. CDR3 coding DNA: TGTGCCAGTAGTCCTCCCCCGGTGAATCAGCCCCAGCATTTT.